These 8 T cell receptor beta chains share one sample of origin, sequenced in a study of cytomegalovirus exposure and HLA in healthy donors. The repertoire was sequenced with immunoSEQ multiplex PCR; TCRdb's copy has only in-frame clones and lacks some. The table records about 160,000 clones, approximately 90% of them present only once. The sequenced sample was PBMCs. All receptors come from a man aged 18 to 35 in good health and CMV-seronegative.

This clone has a handful of counts. The J gene is TRBJ1-6, the V gene TRBV13; D ambiguous. Between the trimmed V and J ends, which lost 1 base and 7 bases, there was a span of 8 bases. The CDR3 contains 14 residues. Germline assignment: CDR1 PRHDT and CDR2 FYEKMQ (reference sequence). CDR3 amino acids: CASSLAEGNSPLHF. DNA of the CDR3: TGTGCCAGCAGCTTAGCCGAGGGAAATTCACCCCTCCACTTT. Together with reference TRBV13 and TRBJ1-6, the CDR3 gives the full variable domain: AAGVIQSPRHLIKEKRETATLKCYPIPRHDTVYWYQQGPGQDPQFLISFYEKMQSDKGSIPDRFSAQQFSDYHSELNMSSLELGDSALYFCASSLAEGNSPLHFGNGTRLTVT.

On this clone itself: Additional DNA sequences in this sample encode the identical CDR3. The chain is built from TRBV20-1 and TRBJ1-2; 10 bases map to TRBD1. Germline CDR1 and CDR2: DFQATT and SNEGSKA (reference sequence). The CDR3 covers 11 residues. V gave up 3 bases and J gave up 8 bases; unmatched junction bases: 0. The CDR3 sequence is CSARDRGGYTF. As DNA, the CDR3 is TGCAGTGCTAGGGACAGGGGGGGCTACACCTTC.

This chain uses TRBV10-3 with TRBJ2-7; TRBD2 matches at 14 bases. The CDR3 contains 15 residues. The germline V gene has CDR1 ENHRY and CDR2 SYGVKD. The junction had 0 bases not matched to a gene; V was cut back by 2 bases and J by 3 bases. The DNA of the CDR3 is TGTGCCATCAGTGAGGGACTAGCGGGGGGCTACGAGCAGTACGTC. It is translated as CAISEGLAGGYEQYV.

V gene TRBV5-1 combines with J gene TRBJ2-4, with TRBD1 identical over 8 bases. J gave up 9 bases and V 3 bases, and 5 bases lay outside the gene matches. Germline V CDR1 and CDR2: SGHRS, YFSETQ. CDR3 size: 13 residues. For the CDR3, the DNA is TGCGCCAGCAGCTCGAGACAGGGGACCATTCAGTACTTC. Translation: CASSSRQGTIQYF.

V usage is TRBV5-8 and J usage is TRBJ1-3, with 9 bases identical to TRBD1. In germline, CDR1 is SGHTS, CDR2 YDEGEE. With 0 bases clipped from V and 9 bases from J, the junction kept 7 bases outside the gene matches. The CDR3 covers 15 residues. The CDR3 nucleotides read TGTGCCAGCAGCTTGGAAGCACAGGGGGCGGGCACCATATATTTT. It codes for CASSLEAQGAGTIYF.

This chain joins TRBV5-1 and TRBJ2-7; a weak D match, TRBD1 (5 bases). V was clipped by 5 bases and J by 6 bases, with 12 bases between them. The CDR3 totals 12 residues. CDR1 and CDR2 from the germline V gene are SGHRS and YFSETQ. Here the CDR3 DNA reads TGCGCCAGCAGTTGGCAGGGTTCCGAGCAGTACTTC. Encoded protein: CASSWQGSEQYF.

The rearrangement joins TRBV7-9 to TRBJ2-7; weak D call: TRBD1 (5 bases). This CDR3 is built from 13 residues. Looked up from germline, CDR1 is SEHNR and CDR2 is FQNEAQ (reference sequence). V lost 5 bases and J 2 bases, leaving 10 bases between the germline ends. The CDR3 nucleotides are TGTGCCAGCAGCCTCGACAGTACCTACGAGCAGTACTTC. Its translation: CASSLDSTYEQYF.

V gene TRBV5-1 combines with J gene TRBJ2-3; D possibly corresponds to TRBD1 (5 bases). The CDR3 totals 13 residues. V was cut by 0 bases and J by 6 bases, with 8 bases left in between. Germline CDR1 SGHRS, CDR2 YFSETQ. In DNA form, the CDR3 reads TGCGCCAGCAGCTTGGGAAGGGGTGATACGCAGTATTTT. Residues: CASSLGRGDTQYF. The variable domain in full, with the rest retrieved from reference TRBV5-1 and TRBJ2-3, is KAGVTQTPRYLIKTRGQQVTLSCSPISGHRSVSWYQQTPGQGLQFLFEYFSETQRNKGNFPGRFSGRQFSNSRSEMNVSTLELGDSALYLCASSLGRGDTQYFGPGTRLTVL.